The present TCR beta chain was sequenced within a study of control samples from healthy donors and cancer patients. The method was immunoSEQ multiplex PCR; TCRdb's version includes in-frame clones alone and lacks a portion of them. The sample shows approximately 150,000 clones, approximately 94% of them seen only once. Germline lookup yields CDR1 WNHNN and CDR2 SYGVQD (reference sequence). Trimming took off 0 bases at V and 7 bases at J, with 7 bases between the two ends. This CDR3 contains 13 residues. The sample taken for sequencing was PBMCs. This receptor was identified in a man aged 55-75 years with colorectal cancer. This sequence joins TRBV10-1 and TRBJ2-1; D is possibly TRBD2 (5 bases). The CDR3 protein is CASSESEVNEQFF. The CDR3 nucleotides are TGCGCCAGCAGTGAGTCGGAGGTTAATGAGCAGTTCTTC.